The T cell receptor (beta chain) under discussion was sequenced for a study of blood T cell dynamics during melanoma immunotherapy. The V and J ends lost 8 bases and 2 bases, in that order; junction bases with no gene match: 11. The CDR3 has 15 amino acids. Germline V CDR1 and CDR2: SNHLY, FYNNEI. This sample's time point: pre-treatment baseline. Data came from immunoSEQ multiplex PCR; TCRdb stores just in-frame clones and leaves some out. The sample includes around 26,000 clones, around 90% of them seen just once. Sequencing was performed on blood, taken from a patient treated with checkpoint blockade. This chain links TRBV2 with TRBJ2-7, with TRBD2 matching 8 bases. The source of this sequence is a human donor with melanoma. The CDR3 loop reads CASAGGGADTYEQYF. CDR3 DNA: TGTGCCAGCGCGGGGGGCGGGGCCGATACCTACGAGCAGTACTTC.